This TCR beta chain was recovered during a study of T-cell memory formation after mild COVID-19. UMIs and sample barcodes were carried by the TCR alpha and TCR beta cDNA libraries that 5'RACE produced using constant-segment primers. Each CDR3 protein is one row after TCRdb ran MiXCR on the 5' RACE reads. This repertoire shows hundreds of thousands of distinct CDR3 sequences, about 16% found once; its top ten account for about 2%. Study observations and caveats: Mainly CM and EM harbored the contracting CD4+ clones; mainly EMRA harbored the CD8+ ones. In pre-infection memory, a portion of responding clones appeared, which suggested that cross-reactive memory joined.

On this clonotype itself: What it binds is not known.

Sequences were obtained from PBMCs or a T cell subset sorted from them (not recorded which). The receptor's source is an adult woman who had mild COVID-19 (a few samples of this study predate the infection). Cell type and time point are not known.

CDR3 DNA: TGTGCCAGCAGCACGGACAGGGGGCGCGAGCAGTACTTC. This translates into CASSTDRGREQYF. The V and J genes are TRBV7-8 and TRBJ2-7, with 11 bases fitting TRBD1. The CDR3 sequence is 13 residues long. V shed 5 bases and J 6 bases; nucleotides not matched to a gene: 3. Germline V gene data show CDR1 as SGHVS and CDR2 as FQNEAQ. Using reference TRBV7-8 and TRBJ2-7 for the parts outside the CDR3, the full variable domain is GAGVSQSPRYKVAKRGQDVALRCDPISGHVSLFWYQQALGQGPEFLTYFQNEAQLDKSGLPSDRFFAERPEGSVSTLKIQRTQQEDSAVYLCASSTDRGREQYFGPGTRLTVT.